This TCR beta chain stems from a study of cytomegalovirus exposure and HLA in healthy donors. It was with 60 Vbeta and 13 Jbeta primers that the PCR ran. Sequenced by immunoSEQ multiplex PCR; TCRdb stores in-frame clones only, minus some. The profile covers about 65,000 clones, with roughly 78% appearing a single time and more than 4% taken by the ten largest. Study observations and caveats: Later work showed greater clonal expansion in HLA-associated TCR beta chains than in equally common others.

On this clone: Antigen: not known.

Germline CDR1 and CDR2: MGHRA and YSYEKL. This CDR3 comprises 16 residues. V was clipped by 1 base and J by 11 bases; unmatched bases: 14. The sequence was collected from a young woman in good health and CMV-seronegative. V and J are TRBV4-1 and TRBJ2-1; 7 nucleotides agree with TRBD2. Sequenced: PBMCs. In nucleotides, the CDR3 is TGCGCCAGCAGCCAAGGGCCCTCAGCTCCGGGGGGAAAGCAGTTCTTC. Amino acid sequence: CASSQGPSAPGGKQFF.